Listed below are T cell receptor beta chains from one sample, sequenced in a study of blood T cell repertoires in COVID-19. Clones were read by immunoSEQ multiplex PCR, and TCRdb kept only the in-frame ones, dropping some. The table shows 150,000 to 200,000 clones, with 80% to 90% occurring only once. Material: peripheral blood. These receptors originate from a man in his fifties or sixties with active or convalescent COVID-19. CDR3s include the opening cysteine and the closing phenylalanine or tryptophan.

>TRBV7-2
CASSLGYAVWDIDNSPLHF
>TRBV28
CASSLSGRGETQYF
>TRBV28
CASRSGATRGYTF
>TRBV5-6
CASSKGTSGTGTDTQYF
>TRBV28
CASSLLAGDYGYTF
>TRBV10-3
CAISVTAEGSYEQYF
>TRBV29-1
CSVELGGANYNEQFF
>TRBV2
CASSVIPASTDTQYF
>TRBV2
CASRKRGGTDTQYF
>TRBV19
CASSITSYSGLGEYEQYF
>TRBV19
CASIRTGLHYGYTF
>TRBV19
CASIGGQASNSPLHF
>TRBV11-1
CASSLDVDSSYEQYF
>TRBV20-1
CSASSGQGRWTGELFF
>TRBV5-1
CASSSGQFNEQFF
>TRBV11-2
CASSLVPGTGGSGYGYTF
>TRBV4-3
CASSRNIDRQATSINGYTF